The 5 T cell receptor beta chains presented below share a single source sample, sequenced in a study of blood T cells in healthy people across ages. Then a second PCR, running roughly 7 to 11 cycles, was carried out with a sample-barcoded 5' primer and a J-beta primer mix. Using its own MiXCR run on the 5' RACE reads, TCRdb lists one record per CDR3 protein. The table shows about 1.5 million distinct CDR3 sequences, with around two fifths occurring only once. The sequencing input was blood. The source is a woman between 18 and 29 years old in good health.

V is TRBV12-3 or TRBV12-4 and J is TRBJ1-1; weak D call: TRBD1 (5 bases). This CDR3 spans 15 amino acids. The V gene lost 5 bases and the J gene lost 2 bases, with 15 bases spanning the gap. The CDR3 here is CASSPMTASNTEAFF. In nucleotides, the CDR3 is TGTGCCAGCAGTCCCATGACAGCCTCAAACACTGAAGCTTTCTTT.

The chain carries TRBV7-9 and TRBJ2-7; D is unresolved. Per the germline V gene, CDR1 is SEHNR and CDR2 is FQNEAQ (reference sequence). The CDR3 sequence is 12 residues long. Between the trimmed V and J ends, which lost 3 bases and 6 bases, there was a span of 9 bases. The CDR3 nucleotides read TGTGCCAGCAGCTTGTCGGATGGCGAGCAGTACTTC. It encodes CASSLSDGEQYF.

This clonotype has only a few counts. For the CDR3, the DNA is TGTGCCAGCAGCCAGTTTATGGGGGGCCCTCTGGACGAGCAGTACTTC. This gives the protein CASSQFMGGPLDEQYF. The V gene is TRBV3-1, the J gene TRBJ2-7, with D perhaps matching TRBD1 or TRBD2 (6 bases each). Deletions cut 3 bases from V and 5 bases from J, with 20 bases between. Germline V lookup: CDR1 LGHDT, CDR2 YNNKEL (reference sequence). The CDR3 is 16 residues long.

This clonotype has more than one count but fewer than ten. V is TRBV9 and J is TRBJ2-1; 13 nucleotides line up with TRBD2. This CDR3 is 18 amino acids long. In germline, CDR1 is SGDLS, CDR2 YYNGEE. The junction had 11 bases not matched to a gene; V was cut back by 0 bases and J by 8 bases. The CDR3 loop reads CASSVVRGLAGAMHEQFF. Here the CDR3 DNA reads TGTGCCAGCAGCGTAGTCCGCGGACTAGCGGGAGCTATGCATGAGCAGTTCTTC.

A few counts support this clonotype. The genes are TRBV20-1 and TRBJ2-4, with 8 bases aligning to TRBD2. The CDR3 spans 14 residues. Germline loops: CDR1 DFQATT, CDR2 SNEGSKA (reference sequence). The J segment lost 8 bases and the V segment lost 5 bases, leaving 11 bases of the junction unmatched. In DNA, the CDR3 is TGCAGTGCTCCCGGGACTAGTCTTGAGGACATTCAGTACTTC. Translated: CSAPGTSLEDIQYF.